This TCR beta chain was profiled in a study of cytomegalovirus exposure and HLA in healthy donors. About this clone itself: Its specificity is unknown.

Each donor was healthy, and each was a bone marrow donor. PCR primers comprised 60 Vbeta and 13 Jbeta primers. The repertoire was sequenced with immunoSEQ multiplex PCR; TCRdb's copy has only in-frame clones and lacks some. The sample has nearly 300,000 clones; 70% to 90% are singletons. Study-level results: Some V segments, including TRBV6-2 and TRBV6-3, were excluded as indistinguishable. For TCR beta chains, V- and J-gene trimming was later linked to a missense DCLRE1C variant. A later analysis reported that several of the most significant clusters appeared to be linked to common viral pathogens, among them Epstein-Barr virus.

Germline loops: CDR1 SGHKS, CDR2 YYEKEE (reference sequence). The CDR3 is 12 amino acids. With 0 bases removed from V and 8 bases from J, the gap between germline ends came to 8 bases. This receptor was identified in a man aged 40-50 years in good health and CMV-seropositive. The gene calls are TRBV5-5 and TRBJ1-2, with a possible D match to TRBD1 (6 bases). The sequenced sample consisted of PBMCs. CDR3 sequence: CASSLAGGGYTF. CDR3 sequence (DNA): TGTGCCAGCAGCTTGGCGGGGGGCGGCTACACCTTC.